This T cell receptor beta chain was documented in a study of beta chain features in type 1 diabetes. About the study: The samples had 85 million to 140 million sorted cells examined in all.

J lost 9 bases, V lost 7 bases, and 6 bases had no gene match. Germline-derived CDR1 and CDR2 are SQVTM and ANQGSEA. CDR3 length: 11 residues. Notes on this clone: Its antigen is as yet unknown.

CD4+ naive, central memory, regulatory and stem cell-like memory cells were sorted via CD45RO/CCR7/CD25/CD127/CD95/CD27. Sorted populations were all over 95% pure. Study-level results: TCRB CDR3s from Type 1 diabetes patients were moderately but significantly shorter in all four CD4+ subsets. Within patients, naive, central memory and Treg TCRB repertoires seemed more similar than within healthy donors.

The entirety of the isolated RNA underwent reverse transcription, so expressed TCRB transcripts were sequenced. Produced via immunoSEQ multiplex PCR; TCRdb's table is partial and in-frame only. Here the sample spans 350,000 to 450,000 clones, around 12% being singletons. The clonotype originates from a young woman with type 1 diabetes. The chain joins TRBV29-1 to TRBJ2-1; 7 bases fit TRBD2. The sequenced sample was naive CD4+ T cells from blood. The CDR3 here is CSAAGEGEQFF. CDR3 sequence (DNA): TGCAGCGCCGCGGGAGAGGGTGAGCAGTTCTTC.